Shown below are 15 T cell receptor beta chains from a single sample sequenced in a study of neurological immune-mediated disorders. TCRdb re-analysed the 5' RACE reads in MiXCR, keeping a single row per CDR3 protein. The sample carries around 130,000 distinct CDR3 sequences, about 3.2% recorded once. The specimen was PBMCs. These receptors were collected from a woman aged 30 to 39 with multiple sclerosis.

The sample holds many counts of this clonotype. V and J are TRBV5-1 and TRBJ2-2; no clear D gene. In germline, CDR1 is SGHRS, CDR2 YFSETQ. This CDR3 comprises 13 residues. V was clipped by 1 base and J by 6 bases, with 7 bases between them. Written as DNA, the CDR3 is TGCGCCAGCAGCTTGTCCGGACCCGGGGAGCTGTTTTTT. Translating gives CASSLSGPGELFF.

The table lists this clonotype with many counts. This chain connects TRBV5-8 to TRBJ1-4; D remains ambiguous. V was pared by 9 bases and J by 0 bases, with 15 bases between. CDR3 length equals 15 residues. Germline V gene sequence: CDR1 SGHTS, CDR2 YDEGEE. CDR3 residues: CANPTRTATNEKLFF. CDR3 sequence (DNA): TGTGCCAACCCGACCAGGACGGCAACTAATGAAAAACTGTTTTTT.

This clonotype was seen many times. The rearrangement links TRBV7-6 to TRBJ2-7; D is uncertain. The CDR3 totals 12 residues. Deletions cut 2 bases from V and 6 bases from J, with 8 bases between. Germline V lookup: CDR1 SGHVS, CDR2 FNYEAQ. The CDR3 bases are TGTGCCAGCAGCTTAAACACGGTCGAGCAGTACTTC. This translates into CASSLNTVEQYF.

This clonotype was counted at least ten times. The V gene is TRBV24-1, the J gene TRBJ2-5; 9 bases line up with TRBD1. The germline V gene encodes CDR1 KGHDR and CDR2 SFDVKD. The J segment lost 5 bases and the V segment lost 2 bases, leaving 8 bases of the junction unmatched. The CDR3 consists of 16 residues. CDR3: CATSDSGQGSMETQYF. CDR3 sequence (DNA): TGTGCCACCAGTGATTCCGGACAGGGGTCGATGGAGACCCAGTACTTC.

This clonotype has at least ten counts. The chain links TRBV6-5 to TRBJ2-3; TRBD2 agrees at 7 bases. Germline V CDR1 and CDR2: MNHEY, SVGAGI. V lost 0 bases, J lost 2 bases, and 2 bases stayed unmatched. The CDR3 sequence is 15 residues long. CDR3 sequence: CASSYSGGSTDTQYF. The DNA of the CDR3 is TGTGCCAGCAGTTACTCGGGAGGGTCCACAGATACGCAGTATTTT.

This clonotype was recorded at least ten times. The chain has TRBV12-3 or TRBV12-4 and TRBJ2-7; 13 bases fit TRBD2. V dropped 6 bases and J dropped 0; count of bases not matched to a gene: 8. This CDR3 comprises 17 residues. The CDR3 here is CASRRLAGGANSYEQYF. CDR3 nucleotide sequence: TGTGCCAGCAGAAGACTAGCGGGAGGCGCCAACTCCTACGAGCAGTACTTC.

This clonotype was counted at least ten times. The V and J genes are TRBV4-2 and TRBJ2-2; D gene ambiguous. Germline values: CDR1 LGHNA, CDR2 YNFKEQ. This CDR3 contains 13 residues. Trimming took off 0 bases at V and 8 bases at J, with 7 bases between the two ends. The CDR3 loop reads CASSQDAGGELFF. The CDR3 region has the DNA TGTGCCAGCAGCCAAGATGCAGGAGGGGAGCTGTTTTTT.

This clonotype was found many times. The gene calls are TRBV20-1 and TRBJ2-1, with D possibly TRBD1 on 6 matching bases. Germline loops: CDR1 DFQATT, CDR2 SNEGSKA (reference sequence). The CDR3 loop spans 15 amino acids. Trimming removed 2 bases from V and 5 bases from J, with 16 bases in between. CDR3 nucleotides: TGCAGTGCTAGACTTGACAGGCGACTCAACAATGAGCAGTTCTTC. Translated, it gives CSARLDRRLNNEQFF.

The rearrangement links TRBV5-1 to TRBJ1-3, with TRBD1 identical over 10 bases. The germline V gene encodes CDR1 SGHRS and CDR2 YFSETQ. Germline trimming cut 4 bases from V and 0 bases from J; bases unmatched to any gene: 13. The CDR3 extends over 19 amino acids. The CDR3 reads CASSKTGTGAFLSGNTIYF. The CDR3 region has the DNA TGCGCCAGCAGCAAAACCGGGACAGGGGCGTTCCTCTCTGGAAACACCATATATTTT.

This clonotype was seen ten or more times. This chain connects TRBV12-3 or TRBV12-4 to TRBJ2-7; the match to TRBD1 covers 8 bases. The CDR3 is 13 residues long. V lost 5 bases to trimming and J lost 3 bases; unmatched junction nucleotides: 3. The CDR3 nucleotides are TGTGCCAGCAGTCGACAGGGGATCTACGAGCAGTACTTC. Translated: CASSRQGIYEQYF.

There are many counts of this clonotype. As DNA, the CDR3 is TGCGCCAGCAGTGAGTCGGGGAGCGGGAGGAACTACGAGCAGTACTTC. Protein product: CASSESGSGRNYEQYF. The chain links TRBV10-1 to TRBJ2-7, with 9 bases aligning to TRBD2. J gave up 3 bases and V 0 bases, and 6 bases lay outside the gene matches. The CDR3 covers 16 residues. Per germline, CDR1 WNHNN and CDR2 SYGVQD (reference sequence).

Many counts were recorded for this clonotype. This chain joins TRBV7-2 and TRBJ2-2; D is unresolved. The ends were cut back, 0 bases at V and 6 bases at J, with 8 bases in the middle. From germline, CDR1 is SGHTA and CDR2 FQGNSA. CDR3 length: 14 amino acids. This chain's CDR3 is CASSLARFAGELFF. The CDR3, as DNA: TGTGCCAGCAGCTTAGCGCGTTTTGCCGGGGAGCTGTTTTTT.

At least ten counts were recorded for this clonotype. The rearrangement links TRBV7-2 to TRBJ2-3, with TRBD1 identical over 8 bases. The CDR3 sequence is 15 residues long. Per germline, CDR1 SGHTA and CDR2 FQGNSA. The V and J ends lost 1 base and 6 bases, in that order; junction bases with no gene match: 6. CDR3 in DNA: TGTGCCAGCAGCTTAGGACCAGGGGGCTCGGATACGCAGTATTTT. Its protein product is CASSLGPGGSDTQYF.

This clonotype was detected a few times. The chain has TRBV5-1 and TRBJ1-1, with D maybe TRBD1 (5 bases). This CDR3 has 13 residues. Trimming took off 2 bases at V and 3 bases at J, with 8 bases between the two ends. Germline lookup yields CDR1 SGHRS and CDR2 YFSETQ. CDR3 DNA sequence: TGCGCCAGCAGCTTCGGAGGGGACACTGAAGCTTTCTTT. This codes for CASSFGGDTEAFF.

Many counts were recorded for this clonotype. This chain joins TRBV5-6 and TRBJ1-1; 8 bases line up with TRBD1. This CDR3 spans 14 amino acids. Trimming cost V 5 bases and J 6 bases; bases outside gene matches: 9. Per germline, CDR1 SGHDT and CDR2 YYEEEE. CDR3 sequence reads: CASRRTGRVPEAFF. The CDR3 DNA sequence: TGTGCCAGCAGGCGGACAGGGCGGGTACCTGAAGCTTTCTTT. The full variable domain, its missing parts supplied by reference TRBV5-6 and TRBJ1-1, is DAGVTQSPTHLIKTRGQQVTLRCSPKSGHDTVSWYQQALGQGPQFIFQYYEEEERQRGNFPDRFSGHQFPNYSSELNVNALLLGDSALYLCASRRTGRVPEAFFGQGTRLTVV.